These T cell receptor beta chains were read from a single sample in a study of T cell repertoires in cytomegalovirus infection. TCRdb itself ran the reads through MiXCR, one entry per CDR3 protein. Altogether under 50,000 distinct CDR3 sequences are present, approximately 22% being singletons, with the ten largest covering roughly 18%. Their target antigens are unknown. Material: PBMCs, sequenced either directly or after in vitro stimulation (not recorded which). The source of these receptors is a human donor in good health (CMV status not recorded). Some clones in this sample may be carry-over from other donors' samples. CDR3s include the opening cysteine and the closing phenylalanine or tryptophan. D genes are given only for firm matches. Clone size is shown for a subset of rows, as once, few, many or a class of expanded clone.

J: TRBJ1-1
size: .
V: TRBV6-1
D: .
CDR3: CASQYYRVTEAFF
DNA: TGTGCCAGCCAATATTACAGGGTCACTGAAGCTTTCTTT

J: TRBJ1-2
size: few
V: TRBV28
D: .
CDR3: CASSSSAVAFGYTF
DNA: TGTGCCAGCAGTTCCTCCGCGGTTGCGTTTGGCTACACCTTC

J: TRBJ2-5
size: few
V: TRBV29-1
D: .
CDR3: CSVARNRRHQETQYF
DNA: TGCAGCGTTGCGAGAAACCGACGCCACCAAGAGACCCAGTACTTC

J: TRBJ2-1
size: .
V: TRBV5-5
D: .
CDR3: CASSDGILAISYNEQFF
DNA: TGTGCCAGCAGCGATGGGATCCTAGCTATATCCTACAATGAGCAGTTCTTC

J: TRBJ1-1
size: many
V: TRBV7-2
D: .
CDR3: CASSLAGTQVLAFF
DNA: TGTGCCAGCAGCTTAGCGGGGACCCAGGTACTAGCTTTCTTT

J: TRBJ1-1
size: .
V: TRBV6-2/TRBV6-3
D: .
CDR3: CATKTQGVTEAFF
DNA: TGTGCCACCAAAACACAGGGCGTCACTGAAGCTTTCTTT

J: TRBJ1-6
size: .
V: TRBV28
D: .
CDR3: CASGTLTPLHF
DNA: TGTGCCAGCGGTACTTTGACACCCCTCCACTTT

J: TRBJ2-3
size: few
V: TRBV2
D: .
CDR3: CASRATDTQYF
DNA: TGTGCCAGCAGGGCCACAGATACGCAGTATTTT

J: TRBJ2-3
size: .
V: TRBV6-1
D: .
CDR3: CASKGSGHTDTQYF
DNA: TGTGCCAGCAAGGGAAGCGGACACACAGATACGCAGTATTTT

J: TRBJ2-5
size: .
V: TRBV10-3
D: TRBD2
CDR3: CAISELLAASQETQYF
DNA: TGTGCCATCAGTGAGCTTCTAGCGGCCTCCCAAGAGACCCAGTACTTC

J: TRBJ1-6
size: few
V: TRBV4-1
D: .
CDR3: CASGPRPDPYANSPLHF
DNA: TGCGCCAGCGGCCCACGGCCGGATCCCTACGCAAATTCACCCCTCCACTTT

J: TRBJ2-1
size: many
V: TRBV11-3
D: .
CDR3: CASSLGGLHGDPGAYNEQFF
DNA: TGTGCCAGCAGCTTAGGTGGACTACACGGGGACCCGGGAGCCTACAATGAGCAGTTCTTC

J: TRBJ1-1
size: .
V: TRBV7-2
D: .
CDR3: CASSSTEIRLGAFF
DNA: TGTGCCAGCAGCTCGACAGAAATCCGGTTGGGGGCTTTCTTT

J: TRBJ2-5
size: .
V: TRBV7-2
D: .
CDR3: CASSRAGTEKETQYF
DNA: TGTGCCAGCAGCCGAGCCGGGACTGAGAAAGAGACCCAGTACTTC

J: TRBJ1-2
size: .
V: TRBV19
D: .
CDR3: CASRRKGNGVTDGYTF
DNA: TGTGCCAGTAGGCGGAAGGGTAACGGAGTGACGGATGGCTACACCTTC

J: TRBJ2-7
size: many
V: TRBV6-6
D: TRBD2
CDR3: CASSSPGLGAYEQYF
DNA: TGTGCCAGCAGTTCGCCGGGACTAGGAGCCTACGAGCAGTACTTC

J: TRBJ2-3
size: many
V: TRBV4-2
D: .
CDR3: CASSPMGGVDTQYF
DNA: TGTGCCAGCAGCCCGATGGGGGGTGTTGATACGCAGTATTTT

J: TRBJ2-3
size: many
V: TRBV7-6
D: TRBD2
CDR3: CASSHRLAGTDTQYF
DNA: TGTGCCAGCAGCCACCGACTAGCGGGAACAGATACGCAGTATTTT

J: TRBJ2-1
size: .
V: TRBV4-1
D: TRBD2
CDR3: CASSPPSGGSGEQFF
DNA: TGCGCCAGCAGCCCTCCTAGCGGGGGGAGCGGTGAGCAGTTCTTC

J: TRBJ1-6
size: few
V: TRBV6-5
D: .
CDR3: CASGAGLNTVHWWF
DNA: TGTGCCAGTGGGGCGGGACTAAATACTGTTCATTGGTGGTTT

J: TRBJ2-7
size: few
V: TRBV20-1
D: TRBD1
CDR3: CSARPATGGWYEQYF
DNA: TGCAGTGCTAGGCCTGCGACAGGGGGCTGGTACGAGCAGTACTTC

J: TRBJ1-5
size: many
V: TRBV6-1
D: .
CDR3: CASMDYSNQPQHF
DNA: TGTGCCAGCATGGACTATAGCAATCAGCCCCAGCATTTT

J: TRBJ1-5
size: few
V: TRBV6-6
D: TRBD1
CDR3: CASSLTDRGNQPQHF
DNA: TGTGCCAGCAGCTTAACAGACAGGGGAAATCAGCCCCAGCATTTT

J: TRBJ1-2
size: .
V: TRBV19
D: TRBD1
CDR3: CASNTGVYGYTF
DNA: TGTGCCAGTAACACAGGGGTCTATGGCTACACCTTC